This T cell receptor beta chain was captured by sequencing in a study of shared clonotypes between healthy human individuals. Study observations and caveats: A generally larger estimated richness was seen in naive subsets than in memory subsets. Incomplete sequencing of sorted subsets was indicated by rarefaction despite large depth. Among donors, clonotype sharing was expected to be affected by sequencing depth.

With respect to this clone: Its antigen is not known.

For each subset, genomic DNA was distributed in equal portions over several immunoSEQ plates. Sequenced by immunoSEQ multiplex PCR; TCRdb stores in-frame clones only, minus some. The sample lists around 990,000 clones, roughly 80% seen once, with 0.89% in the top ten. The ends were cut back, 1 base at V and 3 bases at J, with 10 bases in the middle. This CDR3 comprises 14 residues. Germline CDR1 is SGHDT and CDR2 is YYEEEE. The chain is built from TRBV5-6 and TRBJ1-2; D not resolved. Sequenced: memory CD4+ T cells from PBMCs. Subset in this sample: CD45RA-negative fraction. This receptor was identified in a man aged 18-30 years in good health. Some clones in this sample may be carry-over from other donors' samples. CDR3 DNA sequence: TGTGCCAGCAGCTTGTGGGGAGGAGACTATGGCTACACCTTC. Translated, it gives CASSLWGGDYGYTF.